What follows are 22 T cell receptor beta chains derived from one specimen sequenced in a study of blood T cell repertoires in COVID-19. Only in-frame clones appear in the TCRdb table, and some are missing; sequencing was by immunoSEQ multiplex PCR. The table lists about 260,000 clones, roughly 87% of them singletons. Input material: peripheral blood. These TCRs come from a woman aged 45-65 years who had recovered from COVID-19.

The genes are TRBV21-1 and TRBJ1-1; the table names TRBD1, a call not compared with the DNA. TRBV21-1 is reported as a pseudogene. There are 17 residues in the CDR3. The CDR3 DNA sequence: TGTGCCAGCAGCAAAGCCGTGGCCAGGGTTGGTGGCACTGAAGCTTTCTTT. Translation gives CASSKAVARVGGTEAFF.

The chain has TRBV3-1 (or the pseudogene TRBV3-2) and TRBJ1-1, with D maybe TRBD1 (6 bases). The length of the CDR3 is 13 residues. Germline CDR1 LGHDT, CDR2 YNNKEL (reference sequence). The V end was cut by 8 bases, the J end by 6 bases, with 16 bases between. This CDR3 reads CASGSTGSSEAFF. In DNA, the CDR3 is TGTGCCAGCGGATCAACAGGGTCCTCTGAAGCTTTCTTT.

The CDR3 DNA reads as TGTGCCTGGAACAGGGGGCTAATCATGAACACTGAAGCTTTCTTT. Translated: CAWNRGLIMNTEAFF. The chain employs TRBV30 and TRBJ1-1, with 9 bases lining up with TRBD1. This CDR3 contains 15 residues. V dropped 4 bases and J dropped 0; count of bases not matched to a gene: 6. CDR1 and CDR2 (germline): GTSNPN, SVGIG (reference sequence).

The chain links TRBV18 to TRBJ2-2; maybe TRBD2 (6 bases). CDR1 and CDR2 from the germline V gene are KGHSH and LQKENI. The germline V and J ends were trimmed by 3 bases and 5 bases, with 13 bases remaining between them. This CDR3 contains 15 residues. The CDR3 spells CASSPPGLKTGELFF. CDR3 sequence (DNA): TGTGCCAGCTCACCCCCGGGACTTAAGACCGGGGAGCTGTTTTTT.

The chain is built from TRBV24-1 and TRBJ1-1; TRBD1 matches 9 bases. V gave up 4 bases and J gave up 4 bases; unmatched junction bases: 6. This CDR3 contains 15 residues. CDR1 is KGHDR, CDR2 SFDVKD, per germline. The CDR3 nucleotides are TGTGCCACCAGTGACCCGGACAGGGGTTTCACTGAAGCTTTCTTT. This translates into CATSDPDRGFTEAFF.

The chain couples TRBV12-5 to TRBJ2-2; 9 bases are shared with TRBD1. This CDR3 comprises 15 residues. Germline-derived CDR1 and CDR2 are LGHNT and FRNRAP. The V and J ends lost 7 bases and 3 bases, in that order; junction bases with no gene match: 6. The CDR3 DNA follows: TGTGCTAGTGCCACGGGACAGGGAGACACCGGGGAGCTGTTTTTT. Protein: CASATGQGDTGELFF.

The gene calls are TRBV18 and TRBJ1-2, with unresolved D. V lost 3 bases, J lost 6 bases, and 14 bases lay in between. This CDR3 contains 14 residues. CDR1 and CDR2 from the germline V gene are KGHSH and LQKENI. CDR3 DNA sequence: TGTGCCAGCTCACCGATTAAGGGAGACGATGGCTACACCTTC. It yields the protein CASSPIKGDDGYTF.

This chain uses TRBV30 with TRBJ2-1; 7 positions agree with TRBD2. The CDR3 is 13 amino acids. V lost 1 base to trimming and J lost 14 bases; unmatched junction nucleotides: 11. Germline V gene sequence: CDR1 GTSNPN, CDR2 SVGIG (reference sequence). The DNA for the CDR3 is TGTGCCTGGAGTGCGAGGGCCGGGGACTATAAGTTCTTC. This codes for CAWSARAGDYKFF.

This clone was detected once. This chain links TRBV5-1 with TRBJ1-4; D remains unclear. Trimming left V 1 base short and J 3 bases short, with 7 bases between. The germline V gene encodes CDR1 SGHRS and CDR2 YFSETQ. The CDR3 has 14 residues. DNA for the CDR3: TGCGCCAGCAGCTTGTCGGTCTCTAATGAAAAACTGTTTTTT. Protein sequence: CASSLSVSNEKLFF.

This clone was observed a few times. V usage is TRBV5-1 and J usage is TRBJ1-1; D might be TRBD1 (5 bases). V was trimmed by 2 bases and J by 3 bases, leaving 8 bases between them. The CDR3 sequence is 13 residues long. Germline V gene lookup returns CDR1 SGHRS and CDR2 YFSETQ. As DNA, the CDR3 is TGCGCCAGCAGCTTCTTACAGGACACTGAAGCTTTCTTT. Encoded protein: CASSFLQDTEAFF.

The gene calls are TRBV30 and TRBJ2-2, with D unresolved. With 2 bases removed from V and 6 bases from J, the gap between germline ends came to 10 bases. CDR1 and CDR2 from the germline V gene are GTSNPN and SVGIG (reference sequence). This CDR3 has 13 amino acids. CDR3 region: CAWSPGTPGELFF. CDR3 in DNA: TGTGCCTGGAGTCCAGGTACCCCCGGGGAGCTGTTTTTT.

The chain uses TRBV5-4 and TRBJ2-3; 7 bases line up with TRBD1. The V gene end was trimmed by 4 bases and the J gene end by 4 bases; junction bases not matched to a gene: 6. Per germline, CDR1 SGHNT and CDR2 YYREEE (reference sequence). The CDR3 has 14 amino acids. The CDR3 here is CASSQGTVPDTQYF. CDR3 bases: TGTGCCAGCAGCCAAGGGACAGTCCCAGATACGCAGTATTTT.

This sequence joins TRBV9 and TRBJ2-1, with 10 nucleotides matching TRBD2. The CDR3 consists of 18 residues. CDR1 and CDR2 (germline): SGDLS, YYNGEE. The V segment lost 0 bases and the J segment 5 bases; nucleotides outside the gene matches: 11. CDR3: CASSVGIGTSERHNEQFF. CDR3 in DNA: TGTGCCAGCAGCGTAGGGATTGGGACTAGCGAGAGACACAATGAGCAGTTCTTC.

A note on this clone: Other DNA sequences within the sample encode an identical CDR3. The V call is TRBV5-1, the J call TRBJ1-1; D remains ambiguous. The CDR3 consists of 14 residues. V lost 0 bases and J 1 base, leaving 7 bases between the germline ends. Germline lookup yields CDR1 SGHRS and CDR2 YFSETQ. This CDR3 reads CASSLDRPNTEAFF. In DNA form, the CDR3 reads TGCGCCAGCAGCTTGGACAGACCGAACACTGAAGCTTTCTTT.

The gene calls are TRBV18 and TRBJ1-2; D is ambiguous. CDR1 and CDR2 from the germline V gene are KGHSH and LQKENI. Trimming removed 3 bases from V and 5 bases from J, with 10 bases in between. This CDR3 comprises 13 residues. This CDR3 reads CASSPRDLYGYTF. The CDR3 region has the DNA TGTGCCAGCTCACCGAGGGATCTGTATGGCTACACCTTC.

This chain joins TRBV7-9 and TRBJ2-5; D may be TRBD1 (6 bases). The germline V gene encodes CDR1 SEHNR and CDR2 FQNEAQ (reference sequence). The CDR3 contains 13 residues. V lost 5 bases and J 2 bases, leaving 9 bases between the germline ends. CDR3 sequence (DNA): TGTGCCAGCAGCCGCGGACAGCAAGAGACCCAGTACTTC. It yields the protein CASSRGQQETQYF. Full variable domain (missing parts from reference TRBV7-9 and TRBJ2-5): DTGVSQNPRHKITKRGQNVTFRCDPISEHNRLYWYRQTLGQGPEFLTYFQNEAQLEKSRLLSDRFSAERPKGSFSTLEIQRTEQGDSAMYLCASSRGQQETQYFGPGTRLLVL.

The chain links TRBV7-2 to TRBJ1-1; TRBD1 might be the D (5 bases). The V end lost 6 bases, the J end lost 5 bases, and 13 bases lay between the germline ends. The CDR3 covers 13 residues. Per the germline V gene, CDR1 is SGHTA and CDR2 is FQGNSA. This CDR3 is CASRRRVLTEAFF. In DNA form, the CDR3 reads TGTGCCAGCAGGCGCAGGGTGTTGACTGAAGCTTTCTTT. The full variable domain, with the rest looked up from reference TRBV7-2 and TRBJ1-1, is GAGVSQSPSNKVTEKGKDVELRCDPISGHTALYWYRQSLGQGLEFLIYFQGNSAPDKSGLPSDRFSAERTGGSVSTLTIQRTQQEDSAVYLCASRRRVLTEAFFGQGTRLTVV.

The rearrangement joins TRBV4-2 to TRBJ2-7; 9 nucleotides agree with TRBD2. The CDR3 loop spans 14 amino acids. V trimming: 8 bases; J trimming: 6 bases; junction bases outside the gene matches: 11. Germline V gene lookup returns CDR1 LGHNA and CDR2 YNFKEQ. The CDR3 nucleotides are TGTGCCAGCGCGCCCTCGAGTAGCGGGAGCGAGCAGTACTTC. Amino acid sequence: CASAPSSSGSEQYF.

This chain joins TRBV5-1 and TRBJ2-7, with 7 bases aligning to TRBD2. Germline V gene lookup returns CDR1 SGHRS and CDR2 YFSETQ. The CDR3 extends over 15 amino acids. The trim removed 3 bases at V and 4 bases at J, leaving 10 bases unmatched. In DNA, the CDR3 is TGCGCCAGCAGCTCCGATTCTGGCGGGAGTTACGAGCAGTACTTC. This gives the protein CASSSDSGGSYEQYF.

As DNA, the CDR3 is TGTGCCAGCGTTGACAGGGCAAAGCAGCCCCAGCATTTT. Residues: CASVDRAKQPQHF. This chain uses TRBV28 with TRBJ1-5; 7 bases align to TRBD1. The germline V gene encodes CDR1 MDHEN and CDR2 SYDVKM. J was trimmed by 7 bases and V by 8 bases; bases with no gene match: 8. The CDR3 has 13 residues.

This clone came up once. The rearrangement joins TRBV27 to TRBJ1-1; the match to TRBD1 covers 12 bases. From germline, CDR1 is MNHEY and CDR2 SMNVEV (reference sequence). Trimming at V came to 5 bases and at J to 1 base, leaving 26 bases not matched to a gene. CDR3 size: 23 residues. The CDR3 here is CASSPQRGTGGRLFSNQNTEAFF. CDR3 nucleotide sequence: TGTGCCAGCAGTCCACAGCGCGGGACAGGGGGCCGGCTGTTCTCGAATCAGAACACTGAAGCTTTCTTT.

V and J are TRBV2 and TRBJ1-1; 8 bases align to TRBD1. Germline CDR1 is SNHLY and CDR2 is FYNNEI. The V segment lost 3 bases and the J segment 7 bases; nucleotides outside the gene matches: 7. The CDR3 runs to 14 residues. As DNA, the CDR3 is TGTGCCAGCAGTGAGGAGACAGGGGAGGTTGAAGCTTTCTTT. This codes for CASSEETGEVEAFF. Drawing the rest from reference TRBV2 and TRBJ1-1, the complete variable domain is EPEVTQTPSHQVTQMGQEVILRCVPISNHLYFYWYRQILGQKVEFLVSFYNNEISEKSEIFDDQFSVERPDGSNFTLKIRSTKLEDSAMYFCASSEETGEVEAFFGQGTRLTVV.